This T cell receptor (beta chain) stems from a study of PD-1 blockade in classical Hodgkin lymphoma. Using immunoSEQ multiplex PCR, the repertoire was profiled, and TCRdb retains in-frame clones only, with some absent. The sample holds around 50,000 clones, roughly 88% seen once. Time point noted: newly diagnosed, previously untreated cHL patient sample. The V end lost 4 bases, the J end lost 11 bases, and 9 bases lay between the germline ends. This CDR3 spans 11 amino acids. Germline V lookup: CDR1 SEHNR, CDR2 FQNEAQ (reference sequence). Concerning this clone itself: The antigen is not known.

Overall study results and limits: The study reported lower baseline TCR diversity in newly diagnosed patients than in healthy donors. Causes of the repertoire differences remain undefined, possibly disease activity or prior therapy.

The sequence came from a human donor with classical Hodgkin lymphoma. Material for sequencing was peripheral blood mononuclear cells (PBMCs). The chain is built from TRBV7-9 and TRBJ2-1; D remains unclear. The CDR3 here is CASSSGDKQFF. The CDR3, as DNA: TGTGCCAGCAGCTCAGGCGACAAGCAGTTCTTC.